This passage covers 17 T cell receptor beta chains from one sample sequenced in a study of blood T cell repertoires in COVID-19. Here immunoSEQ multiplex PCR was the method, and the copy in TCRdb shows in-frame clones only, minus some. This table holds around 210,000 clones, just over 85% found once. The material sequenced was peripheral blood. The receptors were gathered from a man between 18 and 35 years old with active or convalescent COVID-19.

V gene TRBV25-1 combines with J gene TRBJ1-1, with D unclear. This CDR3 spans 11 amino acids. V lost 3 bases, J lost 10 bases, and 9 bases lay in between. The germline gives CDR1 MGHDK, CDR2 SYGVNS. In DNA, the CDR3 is TGTGCCAGCAGTGAGGAGGGTCGAGCTTTCTTT. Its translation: CASSEEGRAFF.

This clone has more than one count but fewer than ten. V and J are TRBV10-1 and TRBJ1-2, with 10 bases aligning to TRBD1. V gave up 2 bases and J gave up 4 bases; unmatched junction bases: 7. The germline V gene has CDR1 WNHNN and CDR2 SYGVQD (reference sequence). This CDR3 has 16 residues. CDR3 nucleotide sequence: TGCGCCAGCAGTGAGACCCGGGACAGGGGTGCCTATGGCTACACCTTC. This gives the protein CASSETRDRGAYGYTF.

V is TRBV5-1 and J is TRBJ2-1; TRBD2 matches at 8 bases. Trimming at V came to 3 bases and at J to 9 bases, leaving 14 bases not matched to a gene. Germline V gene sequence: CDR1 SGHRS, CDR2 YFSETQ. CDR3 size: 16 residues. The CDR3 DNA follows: TGCGCCAGCAGCTCACCGGCAGCGGGAGTGCCTCCTGAGCAGTTCTTC. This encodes CASSSPAAGVPPEQFF. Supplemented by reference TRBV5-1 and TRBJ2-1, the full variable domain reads KAGVTQTPRYLIKTRGQQVTLSCSPISGHRSVSWYQQTPGQGLQFLFEYFSETQRNKGNFPGRFSGRQFSNSRSEMNVSTLELGDSALYLCASSSPAAGVPPEQFFGPGTRLTVL.

As DNA, the CDR3 is TGCGCCAGCAGCTTGCGGACTAGCGGGAGGACCGGGGAGCTGTTTTTT. Its protein product is CASSLRTSGRTGELFF. The chain recombines TRBV5-1 with TRBJ2-2; 14 positions agree with TRBD2. V lost 1 base, J lost 5 bases, and 1 base stayed unmatched. Germline V gene sequence: CDR1 SGHRS, CDR2 YFSETQ. This CDR3 contains 16 residues.

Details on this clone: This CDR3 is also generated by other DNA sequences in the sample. The CDR3 loop is CASRTGETQYF. The CDR3, as DNA: TGTGCCAGCAGGACTGGGGAGACCCAGTACTTC. The V gene is TRBV11-2, the J gene TRBJ2-5, with D unresolved. CDR1 SGHAT and CDR2 FQNNGV come from the germline V gene. V was cut by 6 bases and J by 5 bases, with 7 bases left in between. The CDR3 consists of 11 residues. The entire variable domain, with the rest obtained from reference TRBV11-2 and TRBJ2-5, is as follows: EAGVAQSPRYKIIEKRQSVAFWCNPISGHATLYWYQQILGQGPKLLIQFQNNGVVDDSQLPKDRFSAERLKGVDSTLKIQPAKLEDSAVYLCASRTGETQYFGPGTRLLVL.

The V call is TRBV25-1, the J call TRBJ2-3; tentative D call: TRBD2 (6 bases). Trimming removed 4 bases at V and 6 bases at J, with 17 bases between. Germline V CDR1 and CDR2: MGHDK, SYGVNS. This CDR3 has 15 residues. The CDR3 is CASSVSGPPVDTQYF. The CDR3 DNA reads TGTGCCAGCAGTGTGAGCGGGCCCCCGGTGGATACGCAGTATTTT.

CDR3 nucleotides: TGTGCCAGCTACAGGGGTTACTCTGGAAACACCATATATTTT. Translated, it gives CASYRGYSGNTIYF. This sequence joins TRBV2 and TRBJ1-3, with TRBD1 identical over 7 bases. V lost 8 bases and J lost 0; bases outside the gene matches: 4. Germline lookup yields CDR1 SNHLY and CDR2 FYNNEI. This CDR3 comprises 14 residues.

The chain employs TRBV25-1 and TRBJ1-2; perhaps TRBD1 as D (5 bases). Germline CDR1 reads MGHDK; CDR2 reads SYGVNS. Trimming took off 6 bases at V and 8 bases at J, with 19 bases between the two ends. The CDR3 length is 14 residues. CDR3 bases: TGTGCCAGCAGCGCCACGGGCAGGGAAGACGGCTACACCTTC. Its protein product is CASSATGREDGYTF.

In nucleotides, the CDR3 is TGTGCCAGCAGCCAAGTCGACAGGGGGGAGGACGAAAAACTGTTTTTT. Its translation: CASSQVDRGEDEKLFF. The rearrangement links TRBV3-1 (or the pseudogene TRBV3-2) to TRBJ1-4, with 9 bases that match TRBD1. Losses at the gene ends were 1 base for V and 8 bases for J; bases not matched to a gene: 8. The CDR3 is 16 amino acids. CDR1 and CDR2 from the germline V gene are LGHDT and YNNKEL (reference sequence).

This CDR3 reads CAWTYIGGSETQYF. CDR3 sequence (DNA): TGTGCCTGGACTTATATAGGGGGTTCGGAGACCCAGTACTTC. This chain uses TRBV30 with TRBJ2-5; tentatively, D is TRBD1 (6 bases). The CDR3 loop spans 14 amino acids. Germline-derived CDR1 and CDR2 are GTSNPN and SVGIG (reference sequence). Trimming left V 4 bases short and J 5 bases short, with 17 bases between.

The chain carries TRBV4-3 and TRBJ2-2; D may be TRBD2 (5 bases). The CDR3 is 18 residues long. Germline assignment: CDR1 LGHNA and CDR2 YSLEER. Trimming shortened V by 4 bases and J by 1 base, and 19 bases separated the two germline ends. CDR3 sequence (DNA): TGCGCCAGCAGCCCGAAGGGAGCGAGCGGACTGAACACCGGGGAGCTGTTTTTT. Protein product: CASSPKGASGLNTGELFF.

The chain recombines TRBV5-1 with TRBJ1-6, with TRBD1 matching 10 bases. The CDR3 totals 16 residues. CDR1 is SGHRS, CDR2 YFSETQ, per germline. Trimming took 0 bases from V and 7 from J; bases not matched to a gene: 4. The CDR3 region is CASSLAGQGVNSPLHF. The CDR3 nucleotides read TGCGCCAGCAGCTTGGCCGGACAGGGGGTGAATTCACCCCTCCACTTT.

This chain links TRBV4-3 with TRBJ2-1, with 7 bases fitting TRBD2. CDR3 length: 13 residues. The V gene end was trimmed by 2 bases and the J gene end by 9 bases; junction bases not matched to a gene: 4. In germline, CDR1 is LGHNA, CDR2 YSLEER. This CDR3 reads CASSQLLASEQFF. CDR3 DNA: TGCGCCAGCAGCCAATTACTAGCGAGTGAGCAGTTCTTC.

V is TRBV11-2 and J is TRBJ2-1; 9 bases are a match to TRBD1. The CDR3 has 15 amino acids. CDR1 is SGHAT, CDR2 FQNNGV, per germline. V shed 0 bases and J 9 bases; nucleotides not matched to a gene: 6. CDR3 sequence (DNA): TGTGCCAGCAGCTTAGAAGTCACAGGGGGCACTGAGCAGTTCTTC. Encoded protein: CASSLEVTGGTEQFF.

CDR3 amino acids: CASSIQGFQPQHF. CDR3 bases: TGTGCCAGCAGTATACAGGGATTCCAGCCCCAGCATTTT. The chain joins TRBV12-3 or TRBV12-4 to TRBJ1-5; D may be TRBD1 (6 bases). The CDR3 runs 13 residues. V lost 5 bases and J lost 7, with 12 bases in between.

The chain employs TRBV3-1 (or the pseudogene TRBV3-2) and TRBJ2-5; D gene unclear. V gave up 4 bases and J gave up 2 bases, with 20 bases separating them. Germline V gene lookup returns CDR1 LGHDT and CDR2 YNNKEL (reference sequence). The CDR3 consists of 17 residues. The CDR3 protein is CASSPSRISVKQETQYF. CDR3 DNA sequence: TGTGCCAGCAGCCCCTCCCGAATCAGTGTGAAACAAGAGACCCAGTACTTC.

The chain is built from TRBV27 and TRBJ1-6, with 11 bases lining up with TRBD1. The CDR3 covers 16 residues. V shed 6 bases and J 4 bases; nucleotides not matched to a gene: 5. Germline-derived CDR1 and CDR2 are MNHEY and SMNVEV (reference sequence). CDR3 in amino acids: CASSGDRGKYNSPLHF. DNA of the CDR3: TGTGCCAGCAGCGGGGACAGGGGGAAGTATAATTCACCCCTCCACTTT.